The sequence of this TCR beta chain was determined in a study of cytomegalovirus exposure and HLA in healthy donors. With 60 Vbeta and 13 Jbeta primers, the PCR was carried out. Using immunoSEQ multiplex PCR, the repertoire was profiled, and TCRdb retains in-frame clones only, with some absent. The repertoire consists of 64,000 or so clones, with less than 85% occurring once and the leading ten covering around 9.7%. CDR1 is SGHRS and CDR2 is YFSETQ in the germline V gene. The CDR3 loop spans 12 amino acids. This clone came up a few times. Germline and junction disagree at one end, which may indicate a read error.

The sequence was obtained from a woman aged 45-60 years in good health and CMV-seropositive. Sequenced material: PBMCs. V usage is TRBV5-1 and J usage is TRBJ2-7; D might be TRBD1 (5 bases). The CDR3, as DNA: TGCGCCAGCAGCTTGGAGTCAGGGATAAGCGACTTC. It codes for CASSLESGISDF.